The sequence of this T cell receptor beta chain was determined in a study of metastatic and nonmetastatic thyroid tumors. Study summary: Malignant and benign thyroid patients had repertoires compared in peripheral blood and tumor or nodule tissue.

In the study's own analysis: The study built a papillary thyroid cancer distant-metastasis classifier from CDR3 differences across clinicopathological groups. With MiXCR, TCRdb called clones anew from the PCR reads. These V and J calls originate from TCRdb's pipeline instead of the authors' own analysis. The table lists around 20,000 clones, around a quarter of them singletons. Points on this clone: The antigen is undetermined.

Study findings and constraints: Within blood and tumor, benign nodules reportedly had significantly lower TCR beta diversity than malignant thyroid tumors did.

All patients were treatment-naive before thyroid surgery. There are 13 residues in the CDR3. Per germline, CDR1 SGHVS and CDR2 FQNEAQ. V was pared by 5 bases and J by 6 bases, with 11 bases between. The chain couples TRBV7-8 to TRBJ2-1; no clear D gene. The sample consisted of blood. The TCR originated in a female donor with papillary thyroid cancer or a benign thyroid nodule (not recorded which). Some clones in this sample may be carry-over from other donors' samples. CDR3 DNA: TGTGCCAGCAGCATCCTCGTACTCAATGAGCAGTTCTTC. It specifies CASSILVLNEQFF.